This T cell receptor (beta chain) was identified during a study of CD8 T cells in ankylosing spondylitis. Molecular-barcoded quantitative 5'-RACE produced these TCR beta libraries. MiXCR, applied by TCRdb to the 5' RACE reads, yields one record per CDR3 protein. The sample has more than 500,000 distinct CDR3 sequences; less than 6% are singletons. This clonotype was seen at least ten times. Its antigen remains unidentified. The V gene lost 0 bases and the J gene lost 5 bases, with 9 bases spanning the gap. The CDR3 consists of 14 residues. The germline CDR1 and CDR2 sequences are LGHNA and YSLEER. Overall study findings and caveats: Blood from ankylosing spondylitis patients appeared to carry a characteristic eight-variant TCR beta motif. Researchers report that disease-linked clones proved CD8+ and relatively rare in peripheral blood. Reactive arthritis synovial fluid and blood previously showed some of these motif variants. Reportedly, significant enrichment of disease-linked clones occurred in matched ankylosing spondylitis synovial fluid.

The V call is TRBV4-3, the J call TRBJ2-3; D gene unclear. This TCR derives from a male donor with ankylosing spondylitis. Sequenced sample: blood, either unsorted or a sorted T cell fraction (not recorded which). This CDR3 reads CASSQDSQEDTQYF. The CDR3, as DNA: TGCGCCAGCAGCCAAGATTCGCAGGAAGATACGCAGTATTTT.